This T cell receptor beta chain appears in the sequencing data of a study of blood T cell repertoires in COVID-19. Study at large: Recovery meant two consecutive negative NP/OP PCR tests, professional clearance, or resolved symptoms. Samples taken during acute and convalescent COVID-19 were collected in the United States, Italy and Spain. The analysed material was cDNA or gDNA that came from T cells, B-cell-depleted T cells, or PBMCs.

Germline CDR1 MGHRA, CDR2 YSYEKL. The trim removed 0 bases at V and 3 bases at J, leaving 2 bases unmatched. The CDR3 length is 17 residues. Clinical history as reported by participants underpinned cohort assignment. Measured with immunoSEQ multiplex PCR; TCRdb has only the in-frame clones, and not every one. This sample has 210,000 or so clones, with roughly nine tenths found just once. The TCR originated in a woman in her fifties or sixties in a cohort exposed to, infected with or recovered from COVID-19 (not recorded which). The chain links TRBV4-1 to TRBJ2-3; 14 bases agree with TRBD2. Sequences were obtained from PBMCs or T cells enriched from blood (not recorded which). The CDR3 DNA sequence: TGCGCCAGCAGCCAAGAGACTAGCGGGGGGGCGACAGATACGCAGTATTTT. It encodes CASSQETSGGATDTQYF.